The clone carrying this TCR beta chain was counted a few times. Antigen unknown. The data were obtained in a study of vaccination and CD4 T cells after COVID-19. Per the germline V gene, CDR1 is MNHEY and CDR2 is SVGAGI. The V end was cut by 2 bases, the J end by 10 bases, with 11 bases between. This CDR3 has 12 amino acids. At the Johns Hopkins FTIC core, DNA taken from cultured CD4+ T cells was sequenced by way of the Oncomine TCR Beta short-read assay. TCRdb itself ran the PCR reads through MiXCR, one entry per CDR3 protein. Found here are just under 20,000 distinct CDR3 sequences, roughly 41% of them singletons; the top ten hold approximately 10%. Treatment of the sample: approximately nine-day PBMC culture with coronavirus spike peptide pools or control peptides (ViraFEST assay).

The receptor was isolated from a human donor who had recovered from COVID-19. J is TRBJ1-2 and V is TRBV6-5; a weak D match, TRBD1 (5 bases). Sequenced here: CD4+ T cells from blood, cultured in vitro, sampled after SARS-CoV-2 vaccination. The CDR3 region is CASSYGDRPYTF. Here the CDR3 DNA reads TGTGCCAGCAGTTACGGGGACCGTCCCTACACCTTC.